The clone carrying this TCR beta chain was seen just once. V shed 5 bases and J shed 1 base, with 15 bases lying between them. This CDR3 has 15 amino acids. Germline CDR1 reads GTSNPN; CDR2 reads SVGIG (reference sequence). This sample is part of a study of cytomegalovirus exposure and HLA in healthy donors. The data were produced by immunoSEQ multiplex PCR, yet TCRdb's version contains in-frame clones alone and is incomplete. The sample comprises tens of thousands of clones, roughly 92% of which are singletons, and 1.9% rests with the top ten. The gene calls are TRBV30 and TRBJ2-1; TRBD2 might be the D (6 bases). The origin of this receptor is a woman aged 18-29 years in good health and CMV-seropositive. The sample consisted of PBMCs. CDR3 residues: CAWGKGGTSYNEQFF. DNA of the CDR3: TGTGCCTGGGGGAAAGGAGGGACTTCCTACAATGAGCAGTTCTTC.